This T cell receptor beta chain stems from a study of T cells in Graves' hyperthyroidism and ophthalmopathy. Across the whole study: Before treatment of any kind, peripheral blood was taken at initial diagnosis. Study-wide results and limits: Progression to ophthalmopathy was predicted a median of about six months early. By a 13 V-J model, ophthalmopathy was set apart from stable hyperthyroidism.

Germline V gene sequence: CDR1 MNHNS, CDR2 SASEGT. V was clipped by 6 bases and J by 6 bases, with 13 bases between them. This CDR3 is 13 amino acids long. As regards this clonotype: Its antigen is unknown.

RNA transcripts yielded amplified TCR beta CDR3 regions. First-round RT-PCR with HTBI primers amplified the TCR CDR3 region. TCRdb redid the calling of the multiplex PCR reads with MiXCR, one entry per CDR3 protein. The sample contains 600,000 to 750,000 distinct CDR3 sequences, around 16% of which appear only once. Source material for PBMCs was about 11 ml fresh peripheral blood. The sequence was collected from a man in his fifties or sixties with Graves' hyperthyroidism. Material: blood. V and J are TRBV6-1 and TRBJ2-3, with unresolved D. The CDR3 region has the DNA TGTGCCAGCAGCCGCACCGGTTACGATACGCAGTATTTT. This gives the protein CASSRTGYDTQYF.